These 8 T cell receptor beta chains share one sample of origin, sequenced in a study of blood T cell repertoires in COVID-19. Method: immunoSEQ multiplex PCR; TCRdb's copy keeps in-frame clones and lacks some. In the table there are approximately 90,000 clones, 65% to 85% of which are singletons. The specimen sequenced was peripheral blood. These TCRs come from a man aged 70-80 years with COVID-19, enrolled during active disease.

This chain connects TRBV19 to TRBJ2-3, with TRBD1 matching over 8 bases. Trimming took 5 bases from V and 0 from J; bases not matched to a gene: 7. The CDR3 has 16 amino acids. Germline V gene lookup returns CDR1 LNHDA and CDR2 SQIVND (reference sequence). The CDR3 sequence: CASSFGQGFSTDTQYF. As DNA, the CDR3 is TGTGCCAGTAGTTTCGGACAGGGCTTCAGCACAGATACGCAGTATTTT.

The chain couples TRBV7-2 to TRBJ1-1; D is undetermined. The germline gives CDR1 SGHTA, CDR2 FQGNSA. This CDR3 region has 14 residues. Trimming took off 1 base at V and 3 bases at J, with 9 bases between the two ends. In nucleotides, the CDR3 is TGTGCCAGCAGCTTAGTCGGGGTTGACACTGAAGCTTTCTTT. This codes for CASSLVGVDTEAFF.

Comments on this clone: One end of the junction varies from germline; a read error may be responsible. The V and J genes are TRBV6-5 and TRBJ2-3; D is possibly TRBD1 (6 bases). The CDR3 has 12 amino acids. Germline V gene data show CDR1 as MNHEY and CDR2 as SVGAGI. DNA for the CDR3: TGTGCCAGCAGTGACTCAGGGGTTACGCAGTATTTT. This gives the protein CASSDSGVTQYF.

The gene calls are TRBV29-1 and TRBJ1-4, with D unresolved. The CDR3 is made up of 12 amino acids. V was trimmed by 1 base and J by 5 bases, leaving 5 bases between them. From germline, CDR1 is SQVTM and CDR2 ANQGSEA. The CDR3 DNA reads as TGCAGCGTTGAAGGGGAGAATGAAAAACTGTTTTTT. Translating it yields CSVEGENEKLFF.

Only a few counts were recorded for this clone. The chain uses TRBV3-1 (or the pseudogene TRBV3-2) and TRBJ2-1, with D maybe TRBD1 (6 bases). The CDR3 has 19 residues. Trimming pared 1 base from V and 10 bases from J, leaving 29 bases between. The germline CDR1 and CDR2 sequences are LGHDT and YNNKEL (reference sequence). CDR3: CASSQGTAPRVTGMREQFF. The CDR3 DNA follows: TGTGCCAGCAGCCAAGGGACCGCCCCTCGGGTCACAGGGATGCGGGAGCAGTTCTTC.

This chain joins TRBV28 and TRBJ2-7; tentatively, D is TRBD2 (6 bases). CDR3 length: 15 residues. The V end was cut by 3 bases, the J end by 4 bases, with 16 bases between. Germline assignment: CDR1 MDHEN and CDR2 SYDVKM. The CDR3 DNA reads TGTGCCAGCAGTTTGGGGGACTTTGGGTCTTACGAGCAGTACTTC. The encoded protein is CASSLGDFGSYEQYF.

This clone occurred once. CDR3 sequence (DNA): TGTGCCAGCAGCTTAGCCGGGGGGAATGAGCAGTTCTTC. As protein: CASSLAGGNEQFF. The chain uses TRBV7-3 and TRBJ2-1, with 7 bases lining up with TRBD2. In germline, CDR1 is SGHTA, CDR2 FQGTGA. The junction had 2 bases not matched to a gene; V was cut back by 2 bases and J by 7 bases. The CDR3 is 13 amino acids.

The rearrangement joins TRBV7-8 to TRBJ1-3; D might be TRBD1 (6 bases). This CDR3 spans 16 amino acids. V was cut by 5 bases and J by 0 bases, with 14 bases left in between. Germline values: CDR1 SGHVS, CDR2 FQNEAQ. CDR3 loop: CASSIGQLSSGNTIYF. The CDR3 DNA reads TGTGCCAGCAGCATCGGACAGTTGAGCTCTGGAAACACCATATATTTT.